This note documents a single T cell receptor beta chain sequence. The antigen remains undetermined. Germline V gene lookup returns CDR1 GTSNPN and CDR2 SVGIG (reference sequence). This CDR3 has 13 residues. The data were taken from a study of shared clonotypes between healthy human individuals. In the study overall: The composition of the donors was two women and a few men aged 18 to 49. The study, taken as a whole, reports: Relative to memory subsets, naive subsets generally showed larger estimated richness.

CD45RA-negative memory and CD45RA+ naive subsets were split from the CD4+ cells. Template for every sorted-subset replicate PCR totaled about 0.2 ug DNA, 30,000 to 35,000 T cell genomes. The data were produced by immunoSEQ multiplex PCR, yet TCRdb's version contains in-frame clones alone and is incomplete. The sample carries roughly 2.5 million clones, roughly nine tenths recorded once. This sequence was found in a man aged 18 to 29 in good health. Sequenced material: naive CD4+ T cells sorted from blood. As for subset: CD45RA+ positively selected. V and J are TRBV30 and TRBJ1-1; a possible D gene is TRBD1 (5 bases). The CDR3 region is CALEGQMNTEAFF. The DNA for the CDR3 is TGTGCTCTTGAGGGGCAGATGAACACTGAAGCTTTCTTT.